This TCR beta chain was captured by sequencing in a study of blood T cell repertoires in COVID-19. This CDR3 has 14 residues. V lost 5 bases and J lost 1, with 11 bases in between. Germline CDR1 and CDR2: MDHEN and SYDVKM. Sequencing used immunoSEQ multiplex PCR; TCRdb keeps in-frame clones, though not all of them. This sample has 100,000 to 150,000 clones; about four fifths occur once, and the top ten carry about 17%. The V call is TRBV28, the J call TRBJ1-2; D might be TRBD1 (5 bases). Sequenced sample: peripheral blood. This receptor was taken from a man aged 25 to 40 with COVID-19, enrolled during active disease. CDR3 amino acids: CASSTLQGNYGYTF. The CDR3 DNA reads TGTGCCAGCAGTACATTGCAGGGTAACTATGGCTACACCTTC.